A selection of T cell receptor beta chains follows, all from one sample in a study of blood T cell repertoires in COVID-19. The method was immunoSEQ multiplex PCR; TCRdb's version includes in-frame clones alone and lacks a portion of them. The sample contains under 85,000 clones, roughly nine tenths of which appear only once. The sequenced material came from peripheral blood. These receptor sequences come from an elderly woman with active or convalescent COVID-19. The CDR3 runs from the conserved cysteine through the conserved F or W. A D gene is named only where the DNA matches it firmly. Size tells how often a clone was seen (once, few, many) or the class of an expanded clone, and some rows leave it out.

clone size	V gene	D gene	J gene	CDR3 protein	CDR3 DNA
.	TRBV28	TRBD2	TRBJ2-1	CASRPSGRSSYNEQFF	TGTGCCAGCAGACCTAGCGGGAGGAGCTCCTACAATGAGCAGTTCTTC
.	TRBV10-3	TRBD2	TRBJ2-1	CAISELAGYNEQFF	TGTGCCATCAGTGAACTAGCGGGGTACAATGAGCAGTTCTTC
.	TRBV4-3	.	TRBJ2-3	CASSQAPGPNADTQYF	TGCGCCAGCAGCCAAGCCCCAGGGCCCAACGCAGATACGCAGTATTTT
.	TRBV27	.	TRBJ2-1	CASSLWLAPSGKQFF	TGTGCCAGCAGTTTATGGCTAGCGCCGTCCGGCAAGCAGTTCTTC
.	TRBV18	TRBD1	TRBJ1-5	CASSPDRGGNQPQHF	TGTGCCAGCTCACCCGACAGGGGAGGCAATCAGCCCCAGCATTTT
.	TRBV6-6	.	TRBJ1-5	CASSYPSTRRGQPQHF	TGTGCCAGCAGTTACCCTTCGACGAGGAGGGGTCAGCCCCAGCATTTT
.	TRBV7-2	TRBD1	TRBJ2-7	CASIQGAPALREQYF	TGTGCCAGCATTCAGGGGGCTCCAGCTTTAAGAGAGCAGTACTTC
.	TRBV5-4	TRBD1	TRBJ1-1	CASSSPGGNTEAFF	TGTGCCAGCAGCTCGCCAGGGGGTAACACTGAAGCTTTCTTT
.	TRBV19	TRBD1	TRBJ2-4	CASSMAGGVNIQYF	TGTGCCAGTAGTATGGCAGGGGGAGTAAACATTCAGTACTTC
.	TRBV4-2	TRBD2	TRBJ2-5	CASSQLTSGGVETQYF	TGTGCCAGCAGCCAGCTGACTAGCGGGGGGGTGGAGACCCAGTACTTC
.	TRBV19	.	TRBJ1-1	CASRVPFMNTEAFF	TGTGCCAGTCGTGTTCCGTTTATGAACACTGAAGCTTTCTTT
.	TRBV11-1	TRBD2	TRBJ2-7	CASSGKAGGRYEQYF	TGTGCCAGCAGCGGCAAAGCGGGGGGACGCTACGAGCAGTACTTC
.	TRBV15	.	TRBJ2-1	CATSRSTGLGAYNEQFF	TGTGCCACCAGCAGGTCCACAGGCTTGGGCGCCTACAATGAGCAGTTCTTC
.	TRBV7-6	TRBD1	TRBJ1-4	CASSQTGWAEKLFF	TGTGCCAGCAGTCAGACAGGGTGGGCTGAAAAACTGTTTTTT
.	TRBV9	TRBD2	TRBJ2-7	CASSVGPSGAYEQYF	TGTGCCAGCAGCGTAGGGCCTAGCGGAGCTTACGAGCAGTACTTC
.	TRBV7-2	TRBD2	TRBJ2-1	CASSLEGRAKGNEQFF	TGTGCCAGCAGCTTAGAGGGGAGGGCAAAGGGCAATGAGCAGTTCTTC
.	TRBV6-5	TRBD1	TRBJ1-2	CASRATGTGIYGYTF	TGTGCCAGCAGGGCGACCGGGACAGGGATCTATGGCTACACCTTC
.	TRBV5-6	.	TRBJ2-7	CASSAGIYEQYF	TGTGCCAGCAGCGCGGGCATCTACGAGCAGTACTTC
.	TRBV6-6	.	TRBJ1-6	CASRQGLDNSPLHF	TGTGCCAGCAGACAGGGCCTGGATAATTCACCCCTCCACTTT
.	TRBV9	.	TRBJ2-1	CASSFFGTDEQFF	TGTGCCAGCAGCTTCTTCGGTACGGATGAGCAGTTCTTC
.	TRBV10-3	.	TRBJ2-7	CAISDGPGASSYEQYF	TGTGCCATCAGTGATGGACCAGGGGCGAGCTCCTACGAGCAGTACTTC
.	TRBV6-5	.	TRBJ1-5	CASRGTGKGNQPQHF	TGTGCCAGCAGGGGAACAGGGAAGGGAAATCAGCCCCAGCATTTT
.	TRBV4-2	.	TRBJ2-7	CASSPTGMVYEQYF	TGTGCCAGCAGCCCAACAGGGATGGTATACGAGCAGTACTTC
.	TRBV28	TRBD1	TRBJ2-1	CASSSPTGYDNEQFF	TGTGCCAGCAGTTCTCCGACAGGGTACGACAATGAGCAGTTCTTC
once	TRBV11-3	.	TRBJ2-7	CASSLDPGLQQYF	TGTGCCAGCAGCTTAGATCCAGGGTTGCAGCAGTACTTC
.	TRBV7-8	TRBD2	TRBJ2-1	CASLAGVDEQFF	TGTGCCAGTCTAGCGGGAGTAGATGAGCAGTTCTTC
.	TRBV19	.	TRBJ2-7	CASSMDPGQRSREQYF	TGTGCCAGTAGTATGGACCCCGGACAGCGATCACGAGAGCAGTACTTC
.	TRBV6-5	TRBD2	TRBJ2-3	CASRVAGPRTDTQYF	TGTGCCAGCAGAGTAGCGGGGCCCAGGACAGATACGCAGTATTTT
.	TRBV10-3	.	TRBJ1-2	CACQGKGYGYTF	TGTGCTTGCCAGGGGAAAGGGTATGGCTACACCTTC
.	TRBV30	.	TRBJ1-1	CAWNQGLDTEAFF	TGTGCCTGGAATCAGGGGTTGGACACTGAAGCTTTCTTT
.	TRBV3-1/TRBV3-2	.	TRBJ2-2	CASSLTGGELFF	TGTGCCAGCAGCCTTACTGGCGGGGAGCTGTTTTTT
.	TRBV28	.	TRBJ1-2	CASSPRAYGYTF	TGTGCCAGCAGTCCCAGGGCGTATGGCTACACCTTC
.	TRBV7-2	TRBD2	TRBJ2-5	CAGGGNQETQYF	TGTGCGGGGGGGGGAAATCAAGAGACCCAGTACTTC
.	TRBV7-6	TRBD1	TRBJ2-3	CASSPGQGPDTQYF	TGTGCCAGCAGCCCGGGACAGGGTCCAGATACGCAGTATTTT
.	TRBV7-9	.	TRBJ1-2	CASSSSAVNYGYTF	TGTGCCAGCAGCTCAAGCGCAGTGAACTATGGCTACACCTTC
.	TRBV28	TRBD2	TRBJ2-5	CASSLSSGSRARETQYF	TGTGCCAGCAGTTTGTCTAGCGGGAGCCGGGCGCGAGAGACCCAGTACTTC
.	TRBV5-6	TRBD2	TRBJ2-5	CASSLFVAGGQETQYF	TGTGCCAGCAGCTTGTTCGTGGCGGGGGGCCAAGAGACCCAGTACTTC
.	TRBV18	TRBD2	TRBJ2-7	CASSLLSGSGFYEQYF	TGTGCCAGCTCACTCCTTAGCGGGAGTGGATTCTACGAGCAGTACTTC
.	TRBV5-1	.	TRBJ2-2	CASRAGQSNTGELFF	TGCGCCAGCAGGGCGGGACAGTCGAACACCGGGGAGCTGTTTTTT
.	TRBV5-1	TRBD2	TRBJ2-7	CASSSLTSGRSEQYF	TGCGCCAGCAGCTCGCTGACTAGCGGGAGATCCGAGCAGTACTTC
.	TRBV24-1	TRBD1	TRBJ2-5	CATSDRADRGPPETQYF	TGTGCCACCAGTGATCGCGCCGACAGGGGGCCCCCAGAGACCCAGTACTTC
.	TRBV21-1	.	TRBJ2-3	CASSTGHLRVRF	TGTGCCAGCAGCACCGGACACCTCCGTGTCCGTTTT
.	TRBV21-1	.	TRBJ2-3	CASSKGPFMSDSTDTQYF	TGTGCCAGCAGCAAGGGCCCGTTTATGTCAGATAGCACAGATACGCAGTATTTT
.	TRBV9	TRBD2	TRBJ2-6	CASSSGSGGPPGANVLTF	TGTGCCAGCAGCTCCGGATCGGGAGGGCCTCCTGGGGCCAACGTCCTGACTTTC
.	TRBV29-1	.	TRBJ1-3	CSVSVSGNTIYF	TGCAGCGTATCGGTCTCTGGAAACACCATATATTTT
.	TRBV6-5	.	TRBJ1-1	CASGRGDTEAFF	TGTGCCAGCGGGAGGGGGGACACTGAAGCTTTCTTT
.	TRBV9	TRBD2	TRBJ2-5	CASSVEASGGLKTQYF	TGTGCCAGCAGCGTAGAGGCTAGCGGGGGGTTAAAGACCCAGTACTTC
.	TRBV30	TRBD2	TRBJ2-2	CAWIRSTGGTGELFF	TGTGCCTGGATAAGATCGACGGGGGGGACCGGGGAGCTGTTTTTT
.	TRBV2	TRBD1	TRBJ2-5	CASSATGGAIKETQYF	TGTGCCAGCAGTGCGACAGGGGGCGCGATAAAAGAGACCCAGTACTTC
once	TRBV6-2/TRBV6-3	.	TRBJ2-2	CASSYEGIPNTGELFF	TGTGCCAGCAGTTACGAGGGTATCCCCAACACCGGGGAGCTGTTTTTT
.	TRBV5-4	.	TRBJ2-2	CATHPALKTGELFF	TGTGCCACCCATCCCGCGCTTAAGACCGGGGAGCTGTTTTTT
.	TRBV7-8	.	TRBJ2-2	CASRLEAIPGELFF	TGTGCCAGCAGGTTGGAAGCGATTCCCGGGGAGCTGTTTTTT
once	TRBV29-1	TRBD1	TRBJ1-5	CSVRTGGNQPQHF	TGCAGCGTCCGGACAGGCGGGAATCAGCCCCAGCATTTT
.	TRBV9	.	TRBJ1-5	CASDRNSNQPQHF	TGTGCCAGCGACAGGAATAGCAATCAGCCCCAGCATTTT
.	TRBV28	.	TRBJ1-1	CASSLDRSLEAFF	TGTGCCAGCAGCCTGGACAGATCTTTAGAAGCTTTCTTT
few	TRBV27	TRBD1	TRBJ1-5	CASSSLGTVSQPQHF	TGTGCCAGCAGTTCGCTAGGGACAGTCAGTCAGCCCCAGCATTTT
.	TRBV18	.	TRBJ1-6	CASSPTDRTNNSPLHF	TGTGCCAGCTCACCCACAGACAGAACTAATAATTCACCCCTCCACTTT